The 20 T cell receptor beta chains below come from one sample, sequenced in a study of graft-versus-host responses after intestinal transplantation. Generated by immunoSEQ multiplex PCR, the TCRdb table keeps only in-frame clones and is missing some. The table records roughly 110,000 clones, about 92% of them present only once. These receptors are not linked to any known antigen. The sample was unstimulated CD8+ T cells sorted from spleen or lymph node cells, taken before transplant. The source is a human donor who was the organ donor for an intestinal transplant.

The chain has TRBV7-8 and TRBJ1-1; 7 nucleotides agree with TRBD1. Germline assignment: CDR1 SGHVS and CDR2 FQNEAQ. J gave up 6 bases and V 5 bases, and 9 bases lay outside the gene matches. CDR3 length equals 14 residues. CDR3 amino acids: CASSRTGAVAEAFF. CDR3 coding DNA: TGTGCCAGCAGCCGAACAGGGGCGGTAGCTGAAGCTTTCTTT.

About this clone itself: The sample holds other DNA sequences that translate to the same CDR3. The chain joins TRBV19 to TRBJ1-5, with a possible D match to TRBD1 (5 bases). Germline CDR1 is LNHDA and CDR2 is SQIVND (reference sequence). V gave up 3 bases and J gave up 0 bases, with 9 bases separating them. The CDR3 spans 15 residues. In DNA form, the CDR3 reads TGTGCCAGTAGTATCCAGGGTTATAGCAATCAGCCCCAGCATTTT. Translating it yields CASSIQGYSNQPQHF.

The chain has TRBV7-9 and TRBJ1-1; D not certain. V lost 5 bases, J lost 7 bases, and 11 bases lay in between. Germline-derived CDR1 and CDR2 are SEHNR and FQNEAQ (reference sequence). The CDR3 totals 12 residues. CDR3 residues: CASSVILDEAFF. The CDR3 DNA follows: TGTGCCAGCAGCGTCATTCTGGATGAAGCTTTCTTT.

The chain joins TRBV4-1 to TRBJ2-6; tentatively, D is TRBD2 (5 bases). Germline V gives CDR1 MGHRA, CDR2 YSYEKL. The CDR3 runs to 17 residues. V dropped 3 bases and J dropped 0 bases, with 12 bases sitting between them. DNA for the CDR3: TGCGCCAGCAGCCACGGGGTCAGCTCCTCTGGGGCCAACGTCCTGACTTTC. Its translation is CASSHGVSSSGANVLTF.

The chain has TRBV29-1 and TRBJ2-5, with D hard to call. This CDR3 has 16 amino acids. The V gene lost 4 bases and the J gene lost 5 bases, with 23 bases spanning the gap. Per the germline V gene, CDR1 is SQVTM and CDR2 is ANQGSEA. The CDR3 bases are TGCAGCGTTGGTAGGCAGGTGAATTGGGTTGGGGAGACCCAGTACTTC. Its translation is CSVGRQVNWVGETQYF.

This chain joins TRBV15 and TRBJ2-7, with TRBD2 identical over 7 bases. The V and J ends lost 3 bases and 2 bases, in that order; junction bases with no gene match: 4. Germline V CDR1 and CDR2: LNHNV, YYDKDF (reference sequence). This CDR3 spans 14 amino acids. The CDR3 bases are TGTGCCACCAGCAGCGGGGACTACGCCTACGAGCAGTACTTC. It encodes CATSSGDYAYEQYF.

In regard to this clone: Within the sample, other DNA sequences also encode this same CDR3. The rearrangement links TRBV19 to TRBJ1-1, with D unresolved. Germline CDR1 and CDR2: LNHDA and SQIVND (reference sequence). The CDR3 has 13 amino acids. Trimming pared 1 base from V and 5 bases from J, leaving 8 bases between. For the CDR3, the DNA is TGTGCCAGTAGTATAGGAGGAGGGACTGAAGCTTTCTTT. It translates to CASSIGGGTEAFF.

This chain links TRBV4-2 with TRBJ2-1; TRBD1 aligns across 8 bases. The CDR3 is made up of 15 amino acids. CDR1 is LGHNA and CDR2 is YNFKEQ in the germline V gene. Trimming at V came to 4 bases and at J to 4 bases, leaving 6 bases not matched to a gene. Here the CDR3 DNA reads TGTGCCAGCAGCCCCTGGGACAGGAGATACAATGAGCAGTTCTTC. It translates to CASSPWDRRYNEQFF.

The rearrangement uses TRBV2 and TRBJ2-5; D not resolved. Trimming removed 7 bases from V and 4 bases from J, with 13 bases in between. Germline lookup yields CDR1 SNHLY and CDR2 FYNNEI. The CDR3 runs to 13 residues. This chain's CDR3 is CASTLGPPETQYF. In DNA, the CDR3 is TGTGCCAGCACCCTCGGGCCCCCAGAGACCCAGTACTTC.

The CDR3 loop is CASSEQRRTGELFF. CDR3 sequence (DNA): TGCGCCAGCAGTGAGCAGCGTCGAACCGGGGAGCTGTTTTTT. The chain is built from TRBV10-2 and TRBJ2-2; D is undetermined. Germline CDR1 WSHSY, CDR2 SAAADI. Trimming stripped 2 bases from V and 5 bases from J, with 9 bases between. CDR3 size: 14 residues.

The gene calls are TRBV2 and TRBJ2-7, with no clear D. CDR3 length: 14 residues. Trimming removed 1 base from V and 2 bases from J, with 9 bases in between. CDR1 and CDR2 (germline): SNHLY, FYNNEI. CDR3 protein: CASSEVIIAYEQYF. For the CDR3, the DNA is TGTGCCAGCAGTGAAGTTATCATCGCCTACGAGCAGTACTTC.

This sequence joins TRBV13 and TRBJ2-1; 12 bases match TRBD2. The CDR3 consists of 16 residues. Trimming cost V 6 bases and J 8 bases; bases outside gene matches: 11. Germline V gives CDR1 PRHDT, CDR2 FYEKMQ (reference sequence). DNA for the CDR3: TGTGCCAGCAGGCCTAGACTAGCGGGAGCTGCACATGAGCAGTTCTTC. Translated: CASRPRLAGAAHEQFF.

J is TRBJ2-6 and V is TRBV6-1; D unclear. Germline V gives CDR1 MNHNS, CDR2 SASEGT. Trimming left V 1 base short and J 5 bases short, with 12 bases between. The CDR3 covers 16 residues. CDR3 amino acids: CASSEDSASWANVLTF. In DNA, the CDR3 is TGTGCCAGCAGTGAAGACAGTGCCAGTTGGGCCAACGTCCTGACTTTC.

The chain joins TRBV2 to TRBJ2-2; maybe TRBD2 (6 bases). Trimming stripped 7 bases from V and 6 bases from J, with 12 bases between. The germline gives CDR1 SNHLY, CDR2 FYNNEI. The CDR3 totals 13 residues. CDR3 residues: CASTGTPPGELFF. In DNA, the CDR3 is TGTGCCAGCACTGGGACTCCCCCCGGGGAGCTGTTTTTT.

The genes are TRBV7-8 and TRBJ1-2; 9 bases match TRBD1. J gave up 7 bases and V 3 bases, and 6 bases lay outside the gene matches. The CDR3 totals 14 residues. CDR1 is SGHVS and CDR2 is FQNEAQ in the germline V gene. In DNA form, the CDR3 reads TGTGCCAGCAGCTTCTACAGGGGGCTAGGTGGCTACACCTTC. Residues: CASSFYRGLGGYTF.

V usage is TRBV13 and J usage is TRBJ2-5; TRBD1 matches 8 bases. The CDR3 contains 14 residues. The junction had 7 bases not matched to a gene; V was cut back by 5 bases and J by 5 bases. Germline V gene sequence: CDR1 PRHDT, CDR2 FYEKMQ (reference sequence). CDR3 sequence: CASSKQTGVETQYF. In DNA form, the CDR3 reads TGTGCCAGCAGCAAGCAGACAGGGGTGGAGACCCAGTACTTC.

The V gene is TRBV19, the J gene TRBJ1-3; D is uncertain. There are 13 residues in the CDR3. V dropped 8 bases and J dropped 6 bases, with 14 bases sitting between them. In germline, CDR1 is LNHDA, CDR2 SQIVND (reference sequence). CDR3 residues: CASGPTTENTIYF. Written as DNA, the CDR3 is TGTGCCAGTGGCCCGACAACTGAAAACACCATATATTTT.

The chain employs TRBV6-5 and TRBJ2-1; D assignment may be TRBD1 or TRBD2 (5 bases each). This CDR3 has 15 residues. Germline CDR1 MNHEY, CDR2 SVGAGI. The germline V and J ends were trimmed by 1 base and 5 bases, with 12 bases remaining between them. This CDR3 is CASSYYGGRDNEQFF. The CDR3 DNA sequence: TGTGCCAGCAGTTACTATGGGGGAAGGGACAATGAGCAGTTCTTC.

V usage is TRBV4-1 and J usage is TRBJ2-1; no firm D call. The ends were cut back, 2 bases at V and 3 bases at J, with 17 bases in the middle. The CDR3 is made up of 17 amino acids. Germline V gene data show CDR1 as MGHRA and CDR2 as YSYEKL. Here the CDR3 DNA reads TGCGCCAGCAGCCAACCTTTCCGGCGTTTCGGCTACAATGAGCAGTTCTTC. This translates into CASSQPFRRFGYNEQFF.

The chain employs TRBV19 and TRBJ2-7; D may be TRBD1 (6 bases). V was pared by 3 bases and J by 1 base, with 10 bases between. The CDR3 covers 14 residues. From germline, CDR1 is LNHDA and CDR2 SQIVND (reference sequence). The CDR3 DNA sequence: TGTGCCAGTAGTATGGCGACAGGTTCCTACGAGCAGTACTTC. This sequence encodes CASSMATGSYEQYF.